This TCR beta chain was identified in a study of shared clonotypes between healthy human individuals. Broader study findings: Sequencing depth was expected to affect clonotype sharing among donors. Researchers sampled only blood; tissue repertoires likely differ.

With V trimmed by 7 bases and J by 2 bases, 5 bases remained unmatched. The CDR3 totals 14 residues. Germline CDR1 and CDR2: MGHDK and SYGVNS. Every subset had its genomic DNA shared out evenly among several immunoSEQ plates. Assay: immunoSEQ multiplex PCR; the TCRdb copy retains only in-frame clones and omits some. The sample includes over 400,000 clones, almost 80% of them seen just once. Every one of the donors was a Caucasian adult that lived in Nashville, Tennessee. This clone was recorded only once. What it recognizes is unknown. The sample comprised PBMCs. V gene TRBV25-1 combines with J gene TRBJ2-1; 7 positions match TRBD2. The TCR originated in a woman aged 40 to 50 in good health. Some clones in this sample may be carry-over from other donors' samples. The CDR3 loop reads CASTPSGTYNEQFF. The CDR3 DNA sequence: TGTGCCAGCACCCCAAGCGGGACCTACAATGAGCAGTTCTTC.